This T cell receptor (beta chain) was retrieved from a study of blood T cell repertoires in COVID-19. Study background: PBMCs, B-cell-depleted T cells, or T cells were the source of the cDNA or gDNA that made up the material.

Libraries were prepared by immunoSEQ multiplex PCR; TCRdb keeps only in-frame clonotypes and omits some of them. The sample consists of 100,000 or so clones, 85% of them appearing once. The CDR3 spans 17 residues. This chain uses TRBV21-1 with TRBJ1-1. TRBV21-1 is noted as a pseudogene. The receptor was derived from a woman aged 70-85 years with active or convalescent COVID-19. The specimen sequenced was peripheral blood. The CDR3 reads CASSRLGRKDLNTEAFF. The DNA for the CDR3 is TGTGCCAGCAGCAGACTAGGACGGAAAGACCTGAACACTGAAGCTTTCTTT.